This paragraph covers one T cell receptor beta chain sequence. These data are taken from a study of blood T cell repertoires in COVID-19. Authors' analysis steps: By means of reference gene primer amplification, nucleated cell counts were estimated. Profiling relied on immunoSEQ multiplex PCR, and the TCRdb table lists in-frame clones only, not all of them. Clone size and the V and J calls come from that table; the DNA yielded D and trimming. The sample lists approximately 87,000 clones, roughly 80% seen once, with 15% to 17% in the top ten. This TCR came from a woman aged 80 or over with acute or convalescent COVID-19. The source material was peripheral blood.

The DNA of the CDR3 is TGTGCCAGCAGTGAAGTCCGGCAAGAGACCCAGTACTTC. Translated: CASSEVRQETQYF. The chain recombines TRBV6-1 with TRBJ2-5; D unresolved. CDR3 length: 13 residues. Deletions cut 1 base from V and 2 bases from J, with 5 bases between. The germline V gene encodes CDR1 MNHNS and CDR2 SASEGT.